This entry features one T cell receptor (beta chain) sequence. The sample originates from a study of cytomegalovirus exposure and HLA in healthy donors. Trimming cost V 4 bases and J 0 bases; bases outside gene matches: 13. This CDR3 is 18 amino acids long. Looked up from germline, CDR1 is MRHNA and CDR2 is SNTAGT. The assay was immunoSEQ multiplex PCR, and TCRdb's table has in-frame clones only and misses some. The sample has about 200,000 clones; around 84% are singletons. The material sequenced was PBMCs. The sequence derives from a woman aged 30 to 39 in good health and CMV-seropositive. V and J are TRBV6-4 and TRBJ2-7, with TRBD2 matching 9 bases. CDR3 sequence reads: CASSAPGRSGRLSYEQYF. In DNA, the CDR3 is TGTGCCAGCAGTGCTCCCGGAAGAAGCGGGAGGCTCTCCTACGAGCAGTACTTC.